This TCR beta chain appears in the sequencing data of a study of blood T cell repertoires in COVID-19. The data were produced by immunoSEQ multiplex PCR, yet TCRdb's version contains in-frame clones alone and is incomplete. This table holds fewer than 350,000 clones, about 89% found once. Germline loops: CDR1 PRHDT, CDR2 FYEKMQ (reference sequence). With 2 bases removed from V and 4 bases from J, the gap between germline ends came to 15 bases. This CDR3 has 15 amino acids. The sequencing sample was made of PBMCs or T cells enriched from blood (not recorded which). The receptor's source is a man aged 55 to 70 who had recovered from COVID-19. The chain links TRBV13 to TRBJ2-7; D is perhaps TRBD2 (6 bases). CDR3: CASSLKRGIPYEQYF. The CDR3 nucleotides read TGTGCCAGCAGCTTAAAGCGCGGGATACCGTACGAGCAGTACTTC.